This T cell receptor (beta chain) was obtained from a study of blood T cell repertoires in COVID-19. Profiling relied on immunoSEQ multiplex PCR, and the TCRdb table lists in-frame clones only, not all of them. Seen here are roughly 150,000 clones, over 80% observed once, and the top ten hold around 5.1%. This CDR3 contains 15 residues. Germline CDR1 LGHDT, CDR2 YNNKEL (reference sequence). The V end lost 3 bases, the J end lost 6 bases, and 15 bases lay between the germline ends. V and J are TRBV3-1 (or the pseudogene TRBV3-2) and TRBJ2-1; tentative D call: TRBD2 (6 bases). This receptor was identified in a man in his 70s who had been exposed to COVID-19. Specimen: PBMCs or T cells enriched from blood (not recorded which). CDR3 loop: CASSQERLVGNEQFF. The CDR3 DNA follows: TGTGCCAGCAGCCAGGAAAGACTAGTCGGCAATGAGCAGTTCTTC.